Each of the 18 T cell receptor beta chains below was sequenced from the same sample in a study of blood T cell repertoires in COVID-19. TCRdb's copy holds only in-frame clones and misses some; the assay was immunoSEQ multiplex PCR. The sample gives about 110,000 clones, around three quarters of which show up once; more than 7.5% is in the top ten. Material: peripheral blood. These receptor sequences come from an older woman with acute or convalescent COVID-19.

The J gene is TRBJ1-4, the V gene TRBV6-1; 8 nucleotides line up with TRBD1. The CDR3 has 14 amino acids. Germline-derived CDR1 and CDR2 are MNHNS and SASEGT. With 3 bases clipped from V and 5 bases from J, the junction kept 2 bases outside the gene matches. Here the CDR3 DNA reads TGTGCCAGCAGTGAGGACAGGGTAAATGAAAAACTGTTTTTT. As protein: CASSEDRVNEKLFF.

The V gene is TRBV3-1 (or the pseudogene TRBV3-2), the J gene TRBJ1-1, with a possible D match to TRBD1 (6 bases). Trimming removed 2 bases from V and 1 base from J, with 14 bases in between. CDR3 size: 16 residues. Germline V gene lookup returns CDR1 LGHDT and CDR2 YNNKEL (reference sequence). The CDR3 nucleotides read TGTGCCAGCAGCCAAAGTTCCAGCAGGGGGAACACTGAAGCTTTCTTT. Its translation: CASSQSSSRGNTEAFF.

The chain recombines TRBV28 with TRBJ1-5, with TRBD1 matching 10 bases. The CDR3 has 16 amino acids. Germline CDR1 MDHEN, CDR2 SYDVKM. V lost 5 bases, J lost 5 bases, and 9 bases stayed unmatched. The CDR3: CASSRNGQGEHQPQHF. DNA for the CDR3: TGTGCCAGCAGTCGGAACGGACAGGGGGAACATCAGCCCCAGCATTTT.

Only a few counts were recorded for this clone. The chain is built from TRBV5-5 and TRBJ1-6; 10 nucleotides align to TRBD1. Per the germline V gene, CDR1 is SGHKS and CDR2 is YYEKEE (reference sequence). J lost 7 bases, V lost 3 bases, and 10 bases had no gene match. This CDR3 has 17 amino acids. The CDR3 DNA is TGTGCCAGCAGCTCCTCGACAGGGGGCGTTGGAAATTCACCCCTCCACTTT. Translated, it gives CASSSSTGGVGNSPLHF.

The CDR3 spells CASSRGGRSTNYGYTF. CDR3 DNA: TGTGCCAGCAGCAGAGGAGGCAGATCCACTAACTATGGCTACACCTTC. The V call is TRBV21-1, the J call TRBJ1-2. TRBV21-1 is reported as a pseudogene. This CDR3 comprises 16 residues.

Only a few counts were recorded for this clone. The chain joins TRBV5-5 to TRBJ1-2; 7 positions match TRBD1. Germline V gives CDR1 SGHKS, CDR2 YYEKEE (reference sequence). The CDR3 length is 17 residues. Trimming removed 4 bases from V and 0 bases from J; junction bases left unmatched: 12. As DNA, the CDR3 is TGTGCCAGCAGCGCTACGTCCAGGGGGGTAACTAACTATGGCTACACCTTC. The encoded protein is CASSATSRGVTNYGYTF. The entire variable domain, with the rest obtained from reference TRBV5-5 and TRBJ1-2, is as follows: DAGVTQSPTHLIKTRGQQVTLRCSPISGHKSVSWYQQVLGQGPQFIFQYYEKEERGRGNFPDRFSARQFPNYSSELNVNALLLGDSALYLCASSATSRGVTNYGYTFGSGTRLTVV.

The chain couples TRBV19 to TRBJ1-2, with TRBD1 as a possible D gene (5 bases). V was clipped by 3 bases and J by 2 bases, with 10 bases between them. The CDR3 contains 14 residues. In germline, CDR1 is LNHDA, CDR2 SQIVND (reference sequence). The CDR3 coding sequence is TGTGCCAGTAGTATTTGGGGGGGAAACTATGGCTACACCTTC. This encodes CASSIWGGNYGYTF.

V gene TRBV27 combines with J gene TRBJ2-1; TRBD1 matches at 7 bases. CDR1 is MNHEY and CDR2 is SMNVEV in the germline V gene (reference sequence). J was trimmed by 3 bases and V by 4 bases; bases with no gene match: 6. The CDR3 spans 15 residues. In nucleotides, the CDR3 is TGTGCCAGCAGTTCCCGGGACAGCTTCTACAATGAGCAGTTCTTC. Encoded protein: CASSSRDSFYNEQFF.

The V and J genes are TRBV6-5 and TRBJ1-2; weak D call: TRBD1 (6 bases). This CDR3 has 14 amino acids. V was pared by 6 bases and J by 4 bases, with 15 bases between. The germline CDR1 and CDR2 sequences are MNHEY and SVGAGI. CDR3 amino acids: CASRKGGVLYGYTF. CDR3 DNA: TGTGCCAGCAGAAAAGGGGGGGTTCTCTATGGCTACACCTTC.

The chain has TRBV6-1 and TRBJ1-2; 7 bases align to TRBD1. The CDR3 spans 13 residues. CDR1 is MNHNS and CDR2 is SASEGT in the germline V gene. V was pared by 1 base and J by 9 bases, with 5 bases of the junction left unmatched. The CDR3 loop is CASSEGRGGSYTF. The CDR3 bases are TGTGCCAGCAGTGAAGGTAGAGGGGGCAGCTACACCTTC.

This clone was seen a handful of times. This chain connects TRBV6-5 to TRBJ1-5; weak D call: TRBD1 (6 bases). Germline loops: CDR1 MNHEY, CDR2 SVGAGI. This CDR3 is built from 15 residues. The V and J ends lost 10 bases and 6 bases respectively, with 22 bases between them. The CDR3 loop is CATMITTGTSQPQHF. The CDR3 DNA reads as TGTGCCACCATGATTACCACGGGGACAAGTCAGCCCCAGCATTTT.

The J gene is TRBJ2-3, the V gene TRBV5-4; TRBD2 matches at 8 bases. Per germline, CDR1 SGHNT and CDR2 YYREEE (reference sequence). J lost 0 bases, V lost 4 bases, and 7 bases had no gene match. The CDR3 is 16 residues long. The CDR3 nucleotides read TGTGCCAGCAGCGACACTAGCGGTTCTAGCACAGATACGCAGTATTTT. Its translation: CASSDTSGSSTDTQYF. The whole variable domain, remainder taken from reference TRBV5-4 and TRBJ2-3, is ETGVTQSPTHLIKTRGQQVTLRCSSQSGHNTVSWYQQALGQGPQFIFQYYREEENGRGNFPPRFSGLQFPNYSSELNVNALELDDSALYLCASSDTSGSSTDTQYFGPGTRLTVL.

V gene TRBV29-1 combines with J gene TRBJ2-2; 7 positions agree with TRBD2. CDR3 size: 14 residues. V gave up 6 bases and J gave up 3 bases; unmatched junction bases: 7. Germline lookup yields CDR1 SQVTM and CDR2 ANQGSEA. The CDR3 DNA is TGCAGCGTCAAGGGAGGGGCGGACACCGGGGAGCTGTTTTTT. Translating gives CSVKGGADTGELFF.

The chain is built from TRBV6-6 and TRBJ1-1, with D possibly TRBD1 on 5 matching bases. The length of the CDR3 is 13 residues. Trimming stripped 4 bases from V and 1 base from J, with 7 bases between. CDR1 and CDR2 (germline): MNHNY, SVGAGI (reference sequence). CDR3 amino acids: CASSWGGNTEAFF. The DNA of the CDR3 is TGTGCCAGCAGTTGGGGGGGGAACACTGAAGCTTTCTTT.

This chain joins TRBV20-1 and TRBJ2-7; TRBD1 matches at 8 bases. Germline assignment: CDR1 DFQATT and CDR2 SNEGSKA (reference sequence). The V gene end was trimmed by 3 bases and the J gene end by 5 bases; junction bases not matched to a gene: 6. This CDR3 is built from 13 residues. DNA for the CDR3: TGCAGTGCTAGTGCGGCAGGGGGCCACGAGCAGTACTTC. This gives the protein CSASAAGGHEQYF.

The V and J genes are TRBV15 and TRBJ1-5; 10 nucleotides line up with TRBD1. After removal of 0 bases from V and 4 bases from J, the junction contained 9 bases not matched to a gene. This CDR3 has 18 residues. Germline V lookup: CDR1 LNHNV, CDR2 YYDKDF (reference sequence). CDR3 DNA: TGTGCCACCAGCAGAGACTATCCGGGACAGGGGTCAAATCAGCCCCAGCATTTT. Translated, it gives CATSRDYPGQGSNQPQHF. The complete variable domain, with remaining parts taken from reference TRBV15 and TRBJ1-5, reads DAMVIQNPRYQVTQFGKPVTLSCSQTLNHNVMYWYQQKSSQAPKLLFHYYDKDFNNEADTPDNFQSRRPNTSFCFLDIRSPGLGDTAMYLCATSRDYPGQGSNQPQHFGDGTRLSIL.

CDR3 residues: CASSMSRTGNQPQHF. In DNA form, the CDR3 reads TGTGCCAGTAGTATGTCTCGGACTGGCAATCAGCCCCAGCATTTT. This chain joins TRBV19 and TRBJ1-5; D ambiguous. Looked up from germline, CDR1 is LNHDA and CDR2 is SQIVND (reference sequence). Deletions cut 3 bases from V and 2 bases from J, with 11 bases between. This CDR3 has 15 amino acids.

This clone has a handful of counts. The CDR3 DNA sequence: TGCGCCAGCAGCCAGAGACAGGGGGACGGCTACACCTTC. Translated, it gives CASSQRQGDGYTF. The chain couples TRBV4-3 to TRBJ1-2; TRBD1 matches 9 bases. The CDR3 length is 13 residues. Trimming cost V 3 bases and J 8 bases; bases outside gene matches: 4. The germline V gene encodes CDR1 LGHNA and CDR2 YSLEER.